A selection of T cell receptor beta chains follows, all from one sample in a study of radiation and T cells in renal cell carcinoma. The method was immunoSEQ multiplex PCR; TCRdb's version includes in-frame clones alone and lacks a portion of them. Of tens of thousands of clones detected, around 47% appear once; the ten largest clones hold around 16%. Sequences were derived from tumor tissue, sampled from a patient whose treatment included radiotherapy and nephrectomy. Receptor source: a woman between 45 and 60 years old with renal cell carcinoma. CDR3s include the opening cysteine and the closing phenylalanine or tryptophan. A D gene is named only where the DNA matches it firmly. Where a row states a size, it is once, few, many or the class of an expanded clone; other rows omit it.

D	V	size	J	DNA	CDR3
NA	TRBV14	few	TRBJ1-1	TGTGCCAGCAGCCAGACAAAGAACACTGAAGCTTTCTTT	CASSQTKNTEAFF
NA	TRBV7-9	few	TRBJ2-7	TGTGCCAGCAGCTCCCCTCTTGAGTCCTACGAGCAGTACTTC	CASSSPLESYEQYF
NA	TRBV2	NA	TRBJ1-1	TGTGCCAGCACTCTGGGGACTGAAGCTTTCTTT	CASTLGTEAFF
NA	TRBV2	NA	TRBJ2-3	TGTGCCAGCAGTGAAGGAACGGCTAGCACAGATACGCAGTATTTT	CASSEGTASTDTQYF
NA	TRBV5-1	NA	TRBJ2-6	TGCGCCAGCAGCTTGGATGCACAAGGCTCTGGGGCCAACGTCCTGACTTTC	CASSLDAQGSGANVLTF
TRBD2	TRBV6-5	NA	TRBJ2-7	TGTGCCAGCAGACGACTAGCGGGGACCTACGAGCAGTACTTC	CASRRLAGTYEQYF
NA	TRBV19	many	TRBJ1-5	TGTGCCAGTAGTATCGGGGGGAATCAGCCCCAGCATTTT	CASSIGGNQPQHF
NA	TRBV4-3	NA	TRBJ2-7	TGCGCCAGCAGCCAAGCCGGGGCAAACTCCTACGAGCAGTACTTC	CASSQAGANSYEQYF
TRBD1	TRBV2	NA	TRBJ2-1	TGTGCCAGCAGGAAACAGGGGAACAATGAGCAGTTCTTC	CASRKQGNNEQFF
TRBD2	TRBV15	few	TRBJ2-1	TGTGCCACCAGCTTTGGGACTAGCGGGGGGACTAATGAGCAGTTCTTC	CATSFGTSGGTNEQFF
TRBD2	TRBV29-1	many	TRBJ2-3	TGCAGCGTGGGTGAGAGCGGGGGAAACACAGATACGCAGTATTTT	CSVGESGGNTDTQYF
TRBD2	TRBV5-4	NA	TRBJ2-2	TGTGCCAGCAGCCCCGGGACTAGCGGGTCCGGGGAGCTGTTTTTT	CASSPGTSGSGELFF
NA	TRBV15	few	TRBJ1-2	TGTGCCACCATTCCCCCGACCTATGGCTACACCTTC	CATIPPTYGYTF
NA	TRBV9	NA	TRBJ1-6	TGTGCCAGCAGCGTAGTAGCAGGGGATAATTCACCCCTCCACTTT	CASSVVAGDNSPLHF
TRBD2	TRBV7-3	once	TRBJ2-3	TGTGCCAGCAGCTTCCTAGCGGGGAGCACAGATACGCAGTATTTT	CASSFLAGSTDTQYF
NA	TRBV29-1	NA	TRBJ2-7	TGCAGCGCTCTGACAGACCCGAACTCCTACGAGCAGTACTTC	CSALTDPNSYEQYF
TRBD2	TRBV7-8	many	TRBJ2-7	TGTGCCAGCAGTTTGGGACTAAACTACGAGCAGTACTTC	CASSLGLNYEQYF
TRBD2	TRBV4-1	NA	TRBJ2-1	TGCGCCAGCAGCGAAGGGGGAGCGGGGGGATGGAATGAGCAGTTCTTC	CASSEGGAGGWNEQFF
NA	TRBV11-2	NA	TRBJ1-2	TGTGCCAGCAGCCCCGAGGGGGGTGCCTATGGCTACACCTTC	CASSPEGGAYGYTF
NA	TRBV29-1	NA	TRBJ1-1	TGCAGCGTTGCAGGGGTGTTGAACACTGAAGCTTTCTTT	CSVAGVLNTEAFF
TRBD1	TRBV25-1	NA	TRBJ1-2	TGTGCCAGCAGTCCCACAGGGGGCTCTCGCTATGGCTACACCTTC	CASSPTGGSRYGYTF
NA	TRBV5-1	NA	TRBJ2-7	TGCGCCAGCAGATTTGACACCAACGAGCAGTACTTC	CASRFDTNEQYF
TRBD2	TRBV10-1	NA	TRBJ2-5	TGCGCCAGCACAGAACTAGCGGGGGGGAAGACCCAGTACTTC	CASTELAGGKTQYF
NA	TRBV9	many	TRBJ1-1	TGTGCCAGCAGCGTAGATCCGAAGAACACTGAAGCTTTCTTT	CASSVDPKNTEAFF
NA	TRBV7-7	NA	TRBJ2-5	TGTGCTAGCAGCTTCGACTTCCAAGAGACCCAGTACTTC	CASSFDFQETQYF